This section outlines one T cell receptor (beta chain) sequence together with its context. The CDR3 runs 16 residues. The V and J ends lost 7 bases and 5 bases, in that order; junction bases with no gene match: 7. Germline V gene sequence: CDR1 MNHEY, CDR2 SMNVEV (reference sequence). The data belong to a study of blood T cell repertoires in COVID-19. At the level of the study: Sites in the United States, Italy and Spain provided acute and convalescent COVID-19 samples. The cDNA or gDNA used as material had been derived from T cells, B-cell-depleted T cells, or PBMCs.

Authors' processing steps: Reference gene primer amplification gave nucleated cell count estimates. The method was immunoSEQ multiplex PCR; TCRdb's version includes in-frame clones alone and lacks a portion of them. V and J calls and clone size are those listed in that table; D and trimming were worked out from the DNA. The sample contains around 100,000 clones, roughly 83% of which appear only once. This receptor was taken from a woman aged 55-70 years with acute or convalescent COVID-19. The material sequenced was peripheral blood. The chain recombines TRBV27 with TRBJ2-1; 14 bases agree with TRBD2. For the CDR3, the DNA is TGTGCCAGCAAGGAGACTAGCGGGGGGGCCCACAATGAGCAGTTCTTC. This gives the protein CASKETSGGAHNEQFF.